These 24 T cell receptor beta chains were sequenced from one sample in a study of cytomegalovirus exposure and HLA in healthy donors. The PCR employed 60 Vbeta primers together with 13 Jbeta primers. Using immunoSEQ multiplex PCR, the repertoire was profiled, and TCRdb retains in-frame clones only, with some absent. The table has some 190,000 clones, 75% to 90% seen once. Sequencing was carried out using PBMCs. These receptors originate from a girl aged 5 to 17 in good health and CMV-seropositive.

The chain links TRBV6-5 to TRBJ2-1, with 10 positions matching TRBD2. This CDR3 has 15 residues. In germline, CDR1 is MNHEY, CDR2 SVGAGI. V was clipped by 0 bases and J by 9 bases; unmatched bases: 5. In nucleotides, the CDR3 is TGTGCCAGCAGTTACTCGGTAGCGGGAGGTAGTGAGCAGTTCTTC. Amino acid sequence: CASSYSVAGGSEQFF.

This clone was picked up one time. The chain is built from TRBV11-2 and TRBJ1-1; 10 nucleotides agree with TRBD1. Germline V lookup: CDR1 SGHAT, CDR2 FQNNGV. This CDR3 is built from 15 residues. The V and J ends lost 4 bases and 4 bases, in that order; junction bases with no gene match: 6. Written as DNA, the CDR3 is TGTGCCAGCAGCTCCCTAGGGACAGGGGCCACTGAAGCTTTCTTT. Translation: CASSSLGTGATEAFF. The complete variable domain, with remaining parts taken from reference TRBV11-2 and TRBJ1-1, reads EAGVAQSPRYKIIEKRQSVAFWCNPISGHATLYWYQQILGQGPKLLIQFQNNGVVDDSQLPKDRFSAERLKGVDSTLKIQPAKLEDSAVYLCASSSLGTGATEAFFGQGTRLTVV.

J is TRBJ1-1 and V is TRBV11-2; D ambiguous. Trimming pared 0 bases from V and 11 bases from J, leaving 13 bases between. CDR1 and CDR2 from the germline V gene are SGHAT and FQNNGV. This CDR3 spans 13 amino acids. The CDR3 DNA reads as TGTGCCAGCAGCTTAGATCGAGGCGGAGGGGCTTTCTTT. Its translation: CASSLDRGGGAFF.

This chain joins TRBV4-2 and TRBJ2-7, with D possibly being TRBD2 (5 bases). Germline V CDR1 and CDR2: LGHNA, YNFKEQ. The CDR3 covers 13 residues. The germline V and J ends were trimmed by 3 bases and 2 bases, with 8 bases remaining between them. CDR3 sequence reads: CASSHSETYEQYF. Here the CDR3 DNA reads TGTGCCAGCAGCCATAGCGAGACCTACGAGCAGTACTTC.

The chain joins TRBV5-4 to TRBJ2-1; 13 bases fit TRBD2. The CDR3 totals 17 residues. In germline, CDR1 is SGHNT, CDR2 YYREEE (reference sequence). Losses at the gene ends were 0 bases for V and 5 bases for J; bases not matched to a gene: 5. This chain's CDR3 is CASSLGGGTSGNNEQFF. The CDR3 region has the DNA TGTGCCAGCAGCTTGGGCGGCGGGACTAGCGGGAACAATGAGCAGTTCTTC. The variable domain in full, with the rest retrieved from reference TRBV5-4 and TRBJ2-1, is ETGVTQSPTHLIKTRGQQVTLRCSSQSGHNTVSWYQQALGQGPQFIFQYYREEENGRGNFPPRFSGLQFPNYSSELNVNALELDDSALYLCASSLGGGTSGNNEQFFGPGTRLTVL.

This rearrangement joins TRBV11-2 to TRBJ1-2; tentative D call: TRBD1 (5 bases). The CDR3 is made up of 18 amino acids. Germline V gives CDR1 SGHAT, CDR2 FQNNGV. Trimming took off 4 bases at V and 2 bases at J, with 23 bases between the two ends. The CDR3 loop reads CASSSSNRKGVMNYGYTF. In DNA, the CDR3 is TGTGCCAGCAGCTCATCAAATCGAAAAGGGGTAATGAACTATGGCTACACCTTC. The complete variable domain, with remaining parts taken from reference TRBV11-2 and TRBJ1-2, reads EAGVAQSPRYKIIEKRQSVAFWCNPISGHATLYWYQQILGQGPKLLIQFQNNGVVDDSQLPKDRFSAERLKGVDSTLKIQPAKLEDSAVYLCASSSSNRKGVMNYGYTFGSGTRLTVV.

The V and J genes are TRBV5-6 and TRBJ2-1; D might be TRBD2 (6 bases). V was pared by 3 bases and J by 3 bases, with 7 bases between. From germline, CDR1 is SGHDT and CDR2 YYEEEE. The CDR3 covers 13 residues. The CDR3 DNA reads TGTGCCAGCAGCTGGGGACTCTACAATGAGCAGTTCTTC. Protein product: CASSWGLYNEQFF.

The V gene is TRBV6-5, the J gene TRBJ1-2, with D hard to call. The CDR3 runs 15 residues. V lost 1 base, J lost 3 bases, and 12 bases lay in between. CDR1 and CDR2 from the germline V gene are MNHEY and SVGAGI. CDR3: CASSYYLGGDYGYTF. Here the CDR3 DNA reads TGTGCCAGCAGTTACTATCTCGGAGGTGACTATGGCTACACCTTC.

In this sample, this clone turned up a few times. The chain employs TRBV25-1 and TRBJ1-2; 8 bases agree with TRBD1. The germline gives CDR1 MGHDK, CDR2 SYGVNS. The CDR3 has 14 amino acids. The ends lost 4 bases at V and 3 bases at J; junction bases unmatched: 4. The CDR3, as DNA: TGTGCCAGCAGTGTCACAGGGGGGGACTATGGCTACACCTTC. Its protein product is CASSVTGGDYGYTF.

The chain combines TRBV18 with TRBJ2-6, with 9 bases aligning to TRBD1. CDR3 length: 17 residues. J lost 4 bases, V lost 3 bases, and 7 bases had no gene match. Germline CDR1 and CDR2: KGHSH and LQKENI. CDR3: CASSPGQGVLGANVLTF. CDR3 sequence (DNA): TGTGCCAGCTCACCGGGACAGGGCGTCCTGGGGGCCAACGTCCTGACTTTC.

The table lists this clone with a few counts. CDR3 coding DNA: TGTGCCAGAAGCTTGCTGGGGACAGCTGGAAATCGAAACGGGAGAGGAGCCTACAATGAGCAGTTCTTC. Protein: CARSLLGTAGNRNGRGAYNEQFF. The J gene is TRBJ2-1, the V gene TRBV5-3; TRBD1 is a possible D gene (7 bases). TRBV5-3 is an open reading frame, and its role is uncertain. The CDR3 contains 23 residues. Between the trimmed V and J ends, which lost 1 base and 2 bases, there was a span of 34 bases.

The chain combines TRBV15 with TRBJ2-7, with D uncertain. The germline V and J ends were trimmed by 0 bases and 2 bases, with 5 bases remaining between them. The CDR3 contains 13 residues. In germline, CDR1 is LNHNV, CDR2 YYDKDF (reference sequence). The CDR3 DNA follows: TGTGCCACCAGCAGAGAGGAGACCTACGAGCAGTACTTC. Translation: CATSREETYEQYF.

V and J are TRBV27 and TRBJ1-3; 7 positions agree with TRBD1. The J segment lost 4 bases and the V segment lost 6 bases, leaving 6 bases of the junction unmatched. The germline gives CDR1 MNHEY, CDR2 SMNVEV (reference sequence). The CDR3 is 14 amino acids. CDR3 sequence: CASRTGARGNTIYF. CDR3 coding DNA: TGTGCCAGCAGAACAGGGGCGAGAGGAAACACCATATATTTT.

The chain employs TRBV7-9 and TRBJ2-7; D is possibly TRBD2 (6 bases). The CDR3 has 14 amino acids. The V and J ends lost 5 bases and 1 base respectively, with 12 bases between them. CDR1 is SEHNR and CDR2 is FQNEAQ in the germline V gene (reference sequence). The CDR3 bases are TGTGCCAGCAGCCCCCGGGACTTTTCCTACGAGCAGTACTTC. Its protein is CASSPRDFSYEQYF.

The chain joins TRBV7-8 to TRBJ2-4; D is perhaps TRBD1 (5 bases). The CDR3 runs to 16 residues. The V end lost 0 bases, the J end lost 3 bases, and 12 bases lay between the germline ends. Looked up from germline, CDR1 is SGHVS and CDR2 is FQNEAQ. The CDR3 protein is CASSLAWGQGKNIQYF. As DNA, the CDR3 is TGTGCCAGCAGCTTAGCGTGGGGTCAGGGCAAAAACATTCAGTACTTC.

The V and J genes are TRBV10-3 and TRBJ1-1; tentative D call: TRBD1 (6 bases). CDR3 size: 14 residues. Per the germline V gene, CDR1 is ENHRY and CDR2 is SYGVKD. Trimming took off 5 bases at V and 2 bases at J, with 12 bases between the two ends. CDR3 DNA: TGTGCCATCAGTCGAGGGACACAAAACACTGAAGCTTTCTTT. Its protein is CAISRGTQNTEAFF.

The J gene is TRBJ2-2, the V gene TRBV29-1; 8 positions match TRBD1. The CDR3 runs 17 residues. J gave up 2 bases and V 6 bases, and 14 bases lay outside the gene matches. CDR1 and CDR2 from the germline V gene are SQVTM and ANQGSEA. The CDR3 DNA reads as TGCAGCGTGTCCGGACAGGGTGCCGTTTCCAACACCGGGGAGCTGTTTTTT. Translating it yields CSVSGQGAVSNTGELFF.

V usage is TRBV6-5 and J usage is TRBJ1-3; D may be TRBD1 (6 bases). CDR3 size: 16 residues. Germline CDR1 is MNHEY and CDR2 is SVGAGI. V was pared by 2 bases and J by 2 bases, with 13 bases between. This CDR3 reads CASSYRGAKTGNTIYF. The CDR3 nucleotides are TGTGCCAGCAGTTACCGGGGGGCGAAAACTGGAAACACCATATATTTT.

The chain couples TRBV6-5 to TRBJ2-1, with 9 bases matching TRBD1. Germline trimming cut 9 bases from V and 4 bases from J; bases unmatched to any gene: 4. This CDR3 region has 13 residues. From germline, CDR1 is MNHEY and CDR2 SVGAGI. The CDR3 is CASRQGGYNEQFF. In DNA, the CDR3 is TGTGCCAGTAGACAGGGGGGATACAATGAGCAGTTCTTC.

CDR3 DNA: TGTGCCAGCAGCTTAAGCGGGAGTACTGAGCAGTTCTTC. This sequence encodes CASSLSGSTEQFF. The chain carries TRBV7-6 and TRBJ2-1, with 8 bases that match TRBD2. The CDR3 contains 13 residues. With V trimmed by 2 bases and J by 9 bases, 3 bases remained unmatched. Germline assignment: CDR1 SGHVS and CDR2 FNYEAQ.

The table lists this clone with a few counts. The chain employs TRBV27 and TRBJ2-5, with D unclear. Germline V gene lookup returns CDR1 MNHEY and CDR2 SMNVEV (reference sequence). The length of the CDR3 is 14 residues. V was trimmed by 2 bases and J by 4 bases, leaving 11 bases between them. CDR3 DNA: TGTGCCAGCAGTTTAAAAGGTCGCGGAGAGACCCAGTACTTC. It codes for CASSLKGRGETQYF.

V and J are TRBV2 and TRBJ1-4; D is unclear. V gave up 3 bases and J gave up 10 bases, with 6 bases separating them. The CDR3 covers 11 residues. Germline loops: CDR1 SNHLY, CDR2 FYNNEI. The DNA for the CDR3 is TGTGCCAGCAGTGATCACAGAAAACTGTTTTTT. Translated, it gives CASSDHRKLFF.

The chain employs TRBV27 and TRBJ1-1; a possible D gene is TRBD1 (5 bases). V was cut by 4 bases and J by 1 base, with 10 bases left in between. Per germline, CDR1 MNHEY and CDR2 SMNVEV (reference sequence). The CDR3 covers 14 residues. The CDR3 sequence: CASSSVDRNTEAFF. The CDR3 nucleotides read TGTGCCAGCAGTTCCGTAGACAGGAACACTGAAGCTTTCTTT.

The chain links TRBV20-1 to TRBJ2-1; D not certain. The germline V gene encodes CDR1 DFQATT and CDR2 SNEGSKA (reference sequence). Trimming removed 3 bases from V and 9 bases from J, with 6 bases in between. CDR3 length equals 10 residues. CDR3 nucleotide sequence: TGCAGTGCTAGCATAGTTGAGCAGTTCTTC. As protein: CSASIVEQFF.